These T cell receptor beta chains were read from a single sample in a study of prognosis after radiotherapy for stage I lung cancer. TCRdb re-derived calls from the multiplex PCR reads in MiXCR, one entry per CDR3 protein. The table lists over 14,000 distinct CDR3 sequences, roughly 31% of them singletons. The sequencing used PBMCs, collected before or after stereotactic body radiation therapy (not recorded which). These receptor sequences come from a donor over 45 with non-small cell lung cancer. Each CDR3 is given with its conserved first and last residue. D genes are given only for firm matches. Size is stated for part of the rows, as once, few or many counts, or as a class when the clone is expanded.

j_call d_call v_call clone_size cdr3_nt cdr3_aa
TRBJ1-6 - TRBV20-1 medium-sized TGCAGTGCGCCGGACAGAAGATCCTATAATTCACCCCTCCACTTT CSAPDRRSYNSPLHF
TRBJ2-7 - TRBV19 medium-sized TGTGCCAGTAGTATGGGACCCTACTACGAGCAGTACTTC CASSMGPYYEQYF
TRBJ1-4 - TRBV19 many TGTGCCAGTAAAAGAGGCCAAGGGAATGAAAAACTGTTTTTT CASKRGQGNEKLFF
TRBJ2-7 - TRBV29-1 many TGCAGCGTTGGCATGGGGAGGGGGAGCTACGAGCAGTACTTC CSVGMGRGSYEQYF
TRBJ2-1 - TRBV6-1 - TGTGCCAGCAGGGGGGAGTACAATGAGCAGTTCTTC CASRGEYNEQFF
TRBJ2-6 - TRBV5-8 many TGTGCCAGCAGCTCCTACAGGGAATCTGGGGCCAACGTCCTGACTTTC CASSSYRESGANVLTF
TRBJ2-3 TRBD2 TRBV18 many TGTGCCAGCTCACCCCGAGCGGGGCTAGCGGGAGTCGCAGATACGCAGTATTTT CASSPRAGLAGVADTQYF
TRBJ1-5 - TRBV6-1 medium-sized TGTGCCAGCAGTCCTGTACGGGAGGCGGGCAATCAGCCCCAGCATTTT CASSPVREAGNQPQHF
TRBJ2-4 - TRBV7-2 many TGTGCCAGCAGCTTAGGGGATGGCAAAAACATTCAGTACTTC CASSLGDGKNIQYF
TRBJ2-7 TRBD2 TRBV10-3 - TGTGCCATCAGTGAGGGCGGGGGCTCCTACGAGCAGTACTTC CAISEGGGSYEQYF
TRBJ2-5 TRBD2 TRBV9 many TGTGCCAGCAGCGTAGGGGCTAGCGGGAGTCTCCAAGAGACCCAGTACTTC CASSVGASGSLQETQYF
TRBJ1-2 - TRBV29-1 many TGCAGCGTCGCCTCCACGGGAGGTGGCTATGGCTACACCTTC CSVASTGGGYGYTF
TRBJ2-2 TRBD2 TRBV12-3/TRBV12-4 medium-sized TGTGCCAGCAGTTCGGTCTCCGGACTAGCGGGAGTCGGGGAGCTGTTTTTT CASSSVSGLAGVGELFF
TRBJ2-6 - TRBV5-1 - TGTGCCAGCAGCTTGGTGGGGGCTCCTGGGGCCAACGTCCTGAATTTC CASSLVGAPGANVLNF
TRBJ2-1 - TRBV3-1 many TGTGCCAGCAGCCGGGACTTCCGCTACAATGAGCAGTTCTTC CASSRDFRYNEQFF
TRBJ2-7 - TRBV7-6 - TGTGCCAGCAGCTTCGCGCCTAGCTGGAGTGGTTACGAGCAGTACTTC CASSFAPSWSGYEQYF
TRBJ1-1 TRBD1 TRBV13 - TGTGCCAGCAGCCTCAGGGGGTTCATGAACACTGAAGCTTTCTTT CASSLRGFMNTEAFF
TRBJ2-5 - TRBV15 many TGTGCCACCAGCCTTCGATCCACAGGGTTAAAGACCCAGTACTTC CATSLRSTGLKTQYF
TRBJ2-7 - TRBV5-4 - TGTGCCAGCAGCTTCCCTGGCCTTTACGAGCAGTACTTC CASSFPGLYEQYF
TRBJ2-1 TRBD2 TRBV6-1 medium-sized TGTGCCAGCAAGGAGACTAGCGGACGAGGCTCCTACAATGAGCAGTTCTTC CASKETSGRGSYNEQFF
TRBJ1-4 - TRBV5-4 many TGTGCCAGCAGCACTGGGACTGTTGAAAAACTGTTTTTT CASSTGTVEKLFF
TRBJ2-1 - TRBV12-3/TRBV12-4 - TGTGCCAGCAGCCGGGACGTCACCTACAATGAGCAGTTCTTC CASSRDVTYNEQFF
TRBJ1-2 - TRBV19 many TGTGCCAGTAGTATCCAGGGGAGCTACTCAAGGGATGGCTACACCTTC CASSIQGSYSRDGYTF
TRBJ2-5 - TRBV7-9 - TGTTCCAGCGGCCCCGGAGAGACCCAGTACTTC CSSGPGETQYF
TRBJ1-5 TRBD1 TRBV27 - TGTGCCAGCAGTCTGGACAGGGGAGGGTGTAATCAGCCCCAGCATTTT CASSLDRGGCNQPQHF
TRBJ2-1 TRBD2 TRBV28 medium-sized TGTGCCAGCACCGGCAGCGGGAGGGCCGTGTTTAGGTCCTACAATGAGCAGTTCTTC CASTGSGRAVFRSYNEQFF
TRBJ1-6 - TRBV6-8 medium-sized TGTGCCAGCAGGCCCGGGGGTAAGAGGAATTCACCCCTCCACTTT CASRPGGKRNSPLHF
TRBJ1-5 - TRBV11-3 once TGTGCCAGCAGCTTAACCGATTCGGGGCAGCCCCAGCATTTT CASSLTDSGQPQHF
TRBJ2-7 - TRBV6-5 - TGCGCCAGCAGTTACAGGGGGCTCGGGAGGGGAGAGCAGCACTTC CASSYRGLGRGEQHF
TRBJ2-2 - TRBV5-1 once TGCGCCAGCAGGGGACAGAACACCGGGGAGCTGTTTTTT CASRGQNTGELFF
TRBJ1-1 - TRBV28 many TGTGCCAGCAGACTACCTTTAGGGGGCACTGAAGCTTTCTTT CASRLPLGGTEAFF
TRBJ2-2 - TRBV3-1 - TGTGCCTGCAGCCAAGGTTGGACCGGGGAGCTGTTTTTT CACSQGWTGELFF
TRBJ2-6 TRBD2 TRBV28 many TGTGCCAGCAGTGACCGACTAGCGGGAGGGAGTGGGGCCAACGTCCTGACTTTC CASSDRLAGGSGANVLTF
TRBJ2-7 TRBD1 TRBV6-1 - TGTGCCAGCAGACTTCTAACGGGACAGAGAACCTACGAGCAGTACTTC CASRLLTGQRTYEQYF
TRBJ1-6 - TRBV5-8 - TGTGCCAGCAGCCTCGCTGGGATAGCCGATAATTCACCCCTCCACTTT CASSLAGIADNSPLHF
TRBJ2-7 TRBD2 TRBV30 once TGTGCCTGGAGTGAAGCGGGAGGGCACTACGAGCAGTACTTC CAWSEAGGHYEQYF
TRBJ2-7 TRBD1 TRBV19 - TGTGCCAGTATGGGGGGACAGGCTGTCGAGCAGTACTTC CASMGGQAVEQYF
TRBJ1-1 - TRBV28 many TGTGCCAGCAGTGACAGGACTGGGAACACTGAAGCTTTCTTT CASSDRTGNTEAFF
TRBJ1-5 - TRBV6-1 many TGTGCCAGCACCCCACGAGGGGGTCAGCCCCAGCATTTT CASTPRGGQPQHF
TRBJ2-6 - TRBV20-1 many TGCAGTGCTAGACAGAGCTCTGGGGCCAACGTCCTGACTTTC CSARQSSGANVLTF
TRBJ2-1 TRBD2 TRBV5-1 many TGCGCCAGCAGCCTCGGGACTAGCGGGACCAATGAGCAGTTCTTC CASSLGTSGTNEQFF
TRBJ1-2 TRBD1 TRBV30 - TGTGCCTGGAGCAACCTATACAGGGGGTGTAGTGGCTACACCTTC CAWSNLYRGCSGYTF
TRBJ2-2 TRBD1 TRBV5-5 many TGTGCCAGCAGCGTAGGGACAGCTCCCGGGGAGCTGTTTTTT CASSVGTAPGELFF
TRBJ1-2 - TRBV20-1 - TGCAGTGCTCCCACCGGGACAAAAAATAACTATGGCTACACCTTC CSAPTGTKNNYGYTF
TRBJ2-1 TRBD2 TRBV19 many TGTGCCAGTAGTATAGTAGCGGGCATATACAATGAGCAGTTCTTC CASSIVAGIYNEQFF
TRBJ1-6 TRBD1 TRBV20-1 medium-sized TGCAGTGCTACAAGGACAGGCGACTATAATTCACCCCTCCACTTT CSATRTGDYNSPLHF
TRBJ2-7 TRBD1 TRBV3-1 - TGTGCCAGCAGCCGGGGGACAGGGAACTACAAGCAGTACTTC CASSRGTGNYKQYF
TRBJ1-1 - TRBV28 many TGTGCCAGCAGTTTAGGGGGTAACAGAGGCACTGAAGCTTTCTTT CASSLGGNRGTEAFF
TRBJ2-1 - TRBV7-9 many TGTGCCAGCAGCTTAAGGGGGGCGACGGCGAATGAGCAGTTCTTC CASSLRGATANEQFF
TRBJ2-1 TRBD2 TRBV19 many TGTGCCAGTAGTATATGGCTAGCGGGGGGGTACAATGAGCAGTTCTTC CASSIWLAGGYNEQFF
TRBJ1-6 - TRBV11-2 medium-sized TGTGCCAGCAGTAGCCAGGGTGGATCACCCCTCCACTTT CASSSQGGSPLHF
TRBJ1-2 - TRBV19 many TGTGCCAGTAGTATAGTTAGTACAGTCGACAAGGGCTACACCTTC CASSIVSTVDKGYTF
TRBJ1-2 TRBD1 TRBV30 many TGTGCCTGGAAGTATAGGGACAGGGCCTATGGCTACACCTTC CAWKYRDRAYGYTF
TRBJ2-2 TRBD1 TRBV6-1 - TGTGCCAGCATTGCCCAGGGGGCCCGAGGCACCGGGGAGCTGTTTTTT CASIAQGARGTGELFF